This entry concerns a single TCR beta chain. Its antigen is not known. The data belong to a study of cytomegalovirus exposure and HLA in healthy donors. Study results and caveats: Reportedly, fewer N-insertions than the roughly 600-donor mean appeared in an Asian-associated ancestry cluster in a later analysis. One cluster of highly shared sequence variants probably arose as a sequencing artifact.

The germline V gene encodes CDR1 MDHEN and CDR2 SYDVKM. V lost 7 bases and J 10 bases, leaving 20 bases between the germline ends. This CDR3 spans 14 amino acids. Amplification used 60 Vbeta primers and 13 Jbeta primers. Sequencing used immunoSEQ multiplex PCR; TCRdb keeps in-frame clones, though not all of them. Of 140,000 to 150,000 clones in the sample, about three quarters were seen once. This TCR came from a male donor in good health and CMV-seronegative. Sequencing input: PBMCs. This chain joins TRBV28 and TRBJ2-1; D gene unclear. CDR3 in DNA: TGTGCCAGCACCCTGGCGTTAGCCACTCAGGAGCAGTTCTTC. This gives the protein CASTLALATQEQFF.